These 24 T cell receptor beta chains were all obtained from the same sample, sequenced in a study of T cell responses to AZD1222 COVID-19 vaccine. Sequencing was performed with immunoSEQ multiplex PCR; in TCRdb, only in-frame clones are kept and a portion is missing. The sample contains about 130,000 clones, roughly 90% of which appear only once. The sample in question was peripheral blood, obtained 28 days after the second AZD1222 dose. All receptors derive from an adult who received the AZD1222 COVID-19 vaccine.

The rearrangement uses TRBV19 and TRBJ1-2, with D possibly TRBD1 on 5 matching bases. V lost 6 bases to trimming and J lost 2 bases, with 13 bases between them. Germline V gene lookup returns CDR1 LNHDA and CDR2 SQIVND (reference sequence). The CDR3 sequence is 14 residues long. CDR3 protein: CASSMGRSNYGYTF. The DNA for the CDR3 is TGTGCCAGTAGCATGGGACGGAGCAACTATGGCTACACCTTC.

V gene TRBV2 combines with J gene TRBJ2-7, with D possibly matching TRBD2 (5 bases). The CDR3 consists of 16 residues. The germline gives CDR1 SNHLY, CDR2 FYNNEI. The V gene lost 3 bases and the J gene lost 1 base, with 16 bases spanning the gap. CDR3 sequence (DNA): TGTGCCAGCAGTGATGTCTATACGGGGAGTTCCTACGAGCAGTACTTC. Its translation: CASSDVYTGSSYEQYF.

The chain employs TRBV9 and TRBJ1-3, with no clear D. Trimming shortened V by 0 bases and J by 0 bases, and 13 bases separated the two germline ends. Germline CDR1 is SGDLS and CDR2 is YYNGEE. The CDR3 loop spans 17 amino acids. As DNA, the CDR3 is TGTGCCAGCAGCGTAGCTCCCGTGGCAGCCTCTGGAAACACCATATATTTT. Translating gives CASSVAPVAASGNTIYF.

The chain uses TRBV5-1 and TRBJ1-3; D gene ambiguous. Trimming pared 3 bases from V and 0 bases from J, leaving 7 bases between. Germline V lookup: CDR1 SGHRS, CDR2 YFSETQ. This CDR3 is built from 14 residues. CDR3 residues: CASSSGSSGNTIYF. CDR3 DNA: TGCGCCAGCAGCTCAGGCAGCTCTGGAAACACCATATATTTT. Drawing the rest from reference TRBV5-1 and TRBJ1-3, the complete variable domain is KAGVTQTPRYLIKTRGQQVTLSCSPISGHRSVSWYQQTPGQGLQFLFEYFSETQRNKGNFPGRFSGRQFSNSRSEMNVSTLELGDSALYLCASSSGSSGNTIYFGEGSWLTVV.

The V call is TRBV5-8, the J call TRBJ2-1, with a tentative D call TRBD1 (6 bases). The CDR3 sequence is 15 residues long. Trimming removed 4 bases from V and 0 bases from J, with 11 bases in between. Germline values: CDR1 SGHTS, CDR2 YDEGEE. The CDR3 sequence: CASSGDISSYNEQFF. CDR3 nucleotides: TGTGCCAGCAGCGGGGACATAAGCTCCTACAATGAGCAGTTCTTC.

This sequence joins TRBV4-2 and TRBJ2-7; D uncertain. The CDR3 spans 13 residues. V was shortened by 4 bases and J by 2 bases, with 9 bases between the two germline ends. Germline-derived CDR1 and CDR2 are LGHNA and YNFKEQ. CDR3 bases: TGTGCCAGCAGCCCGAGACAAGCCTACGAGCAGTACTTC. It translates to CASSPRQAYEQYF.

CDR3 bases: TGTGCCAGCAGCTTAAGACGGGCCCTAAACACTGAAGCTTTCTTT. The encoded protein is CASSLRRALNTEAFF. The chain carries TRBV7-2 and TRBJ1-1; D unresolved. The CDR3 loop spans 15 amino acids. The V gene lost 2 bases and the J gene lost 2 bases, with 12 bases spanning the gap. CDR1 SGHTA and CDR2 FQGNSA come from the germline V gene.

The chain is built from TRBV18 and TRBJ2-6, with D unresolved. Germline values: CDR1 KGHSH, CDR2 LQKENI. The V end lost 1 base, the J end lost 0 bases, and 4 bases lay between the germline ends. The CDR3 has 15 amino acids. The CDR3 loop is CASSPRTSGANVLTF. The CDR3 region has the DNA TGTGCCAGCTCACCACGGACCTCTGGGGCCAACGTCCTGACTTTC.

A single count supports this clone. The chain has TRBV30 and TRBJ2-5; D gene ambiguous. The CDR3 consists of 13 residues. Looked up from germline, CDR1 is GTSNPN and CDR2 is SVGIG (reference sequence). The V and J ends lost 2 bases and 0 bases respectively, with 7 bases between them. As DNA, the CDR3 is TGTGCCTGGAGTCACAGAAACCAAGAGACCCAGTACTTC. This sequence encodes CAWSHRNQETQYF.

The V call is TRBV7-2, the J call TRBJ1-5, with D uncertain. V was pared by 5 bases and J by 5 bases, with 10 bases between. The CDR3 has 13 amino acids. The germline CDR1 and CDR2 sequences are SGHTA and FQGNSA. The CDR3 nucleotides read TGTGCCAGCAGCCAGGACGATCATCAGCCCCAGCATTTT. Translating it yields CASSQDDHQPQHF.

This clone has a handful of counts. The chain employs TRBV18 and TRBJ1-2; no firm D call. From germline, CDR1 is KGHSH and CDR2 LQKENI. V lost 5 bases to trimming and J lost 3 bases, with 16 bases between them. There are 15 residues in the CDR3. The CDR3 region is CASSTSGNPDYGYTF. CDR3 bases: TGTGCCAGCTCAACCTCGGGGAATCCGGACTATGGCTACACCTTC.

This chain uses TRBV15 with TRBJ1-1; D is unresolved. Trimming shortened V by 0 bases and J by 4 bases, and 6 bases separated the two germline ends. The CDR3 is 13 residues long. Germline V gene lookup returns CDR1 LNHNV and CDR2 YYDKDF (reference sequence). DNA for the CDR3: TGTGCCACCAGCAGAGATTTGGTCACTGAAGCTTTCTTT. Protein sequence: CATSRDLVTEAFF.

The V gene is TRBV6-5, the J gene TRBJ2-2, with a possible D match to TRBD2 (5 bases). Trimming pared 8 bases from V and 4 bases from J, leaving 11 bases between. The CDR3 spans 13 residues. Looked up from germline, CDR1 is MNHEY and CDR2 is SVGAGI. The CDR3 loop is CASRRGSTGELFF. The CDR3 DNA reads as TGTGCCAGCCGGCGAGGGAGCACCGGGGAGCTGTTTTTT.

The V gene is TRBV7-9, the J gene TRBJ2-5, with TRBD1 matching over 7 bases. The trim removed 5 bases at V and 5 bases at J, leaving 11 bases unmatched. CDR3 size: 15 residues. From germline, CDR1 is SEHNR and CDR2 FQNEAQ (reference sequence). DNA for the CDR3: TGTGCCAGCAGCGACGGACAGGCGTGGTCGGAGACCCAGTACTTC. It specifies CASSDGQAWSETQYF.

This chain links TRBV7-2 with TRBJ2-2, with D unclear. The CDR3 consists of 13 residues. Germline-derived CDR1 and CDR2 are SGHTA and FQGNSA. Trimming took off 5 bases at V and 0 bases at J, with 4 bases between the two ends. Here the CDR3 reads CASSRANTGELFF. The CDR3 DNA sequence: TGTGCCAGCAGCCGAGCGAACACCGGGGAGCTGTTTTTT.

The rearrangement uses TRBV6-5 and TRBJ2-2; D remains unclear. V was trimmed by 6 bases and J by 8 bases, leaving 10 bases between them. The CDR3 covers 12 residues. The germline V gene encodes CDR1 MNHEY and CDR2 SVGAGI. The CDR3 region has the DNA TGTGCCAGCAGCCCGACCATAGGGGAGCTGTTTTTT. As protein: CASSPTIGELFF.

CDR3 in amino acids: CASSLAVGGSGNTIYF. CDR3 sequence (DNA): TGCGCCAGCAGCTTGGCAGTAGGGGGCTCTGGAAACACCATATATTTT. The chain links TRBV5-1 to TRBJ1-3, with D perhaps matching TRBD1 (6 bases). The V and J ends lost 0 bases and 0 bases respectively, with 10 bases between them. CDR1 is SGHRS and CDR2 is YFSETQ in the germline V gene. CDR3 length: 16 residues.

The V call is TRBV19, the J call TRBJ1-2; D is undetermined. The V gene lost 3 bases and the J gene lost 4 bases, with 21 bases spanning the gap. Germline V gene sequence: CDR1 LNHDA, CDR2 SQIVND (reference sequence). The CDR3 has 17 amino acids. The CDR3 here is CASSMAPPLTDSYGYTF. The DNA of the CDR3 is TGTGCCAGTAGTATGGCCCCCCCACTTACGGATTCCTATGGCTACACCTTC.

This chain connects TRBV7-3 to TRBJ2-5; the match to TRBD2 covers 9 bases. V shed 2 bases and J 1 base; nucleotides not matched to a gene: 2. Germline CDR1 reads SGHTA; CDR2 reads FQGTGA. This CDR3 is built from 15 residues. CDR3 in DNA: TGTGCCAGCAGCTTACTAGCGGGATTCCAAGAGACCCAGTACTTC. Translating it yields CASSLLAGFQETQYF.

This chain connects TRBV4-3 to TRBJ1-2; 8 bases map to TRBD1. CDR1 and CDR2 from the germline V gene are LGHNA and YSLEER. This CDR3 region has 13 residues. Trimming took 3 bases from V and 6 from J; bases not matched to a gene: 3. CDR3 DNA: TGCGCCAGCAGCCACCCAGGGGGCAATGGCTACACCTTC. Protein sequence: CASSHPGGNGYTF.

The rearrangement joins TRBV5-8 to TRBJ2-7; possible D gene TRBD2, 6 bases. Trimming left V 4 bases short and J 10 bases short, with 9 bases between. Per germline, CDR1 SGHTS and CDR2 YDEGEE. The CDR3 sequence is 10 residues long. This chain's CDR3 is CASSPEGQYF. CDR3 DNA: TGTGCCAGCAGCCCGGAGGGACAGTACTTC.

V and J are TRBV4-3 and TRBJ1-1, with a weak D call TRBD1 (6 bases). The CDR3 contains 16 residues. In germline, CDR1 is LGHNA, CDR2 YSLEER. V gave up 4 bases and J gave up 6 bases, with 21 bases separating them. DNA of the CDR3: TGCGCCAGCAGCCCAGTCCTCACAGGGCCAGCGGCTGAAGCTTTCTTT. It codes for CASSPVLTGPAAEAFF.

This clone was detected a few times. The chain's CDR3 is CASSHSRDSWSYGYTF. Written as DNA, the CDR3 is TGCGCCAGCAGCCATTCCCGGGACAGCTGGTCCTATGGCTACACCTTC. The chain has TRBV4-3 and TRBJ1-2; 7 bases map to TRBD1. The CDR3 is made up of 16 amino acids. V shed 3 bases and J 4 bases; nucleotides not matched to a gene: 11. Germline V CDR1 and CDR2: LGHNA, YSLEER.

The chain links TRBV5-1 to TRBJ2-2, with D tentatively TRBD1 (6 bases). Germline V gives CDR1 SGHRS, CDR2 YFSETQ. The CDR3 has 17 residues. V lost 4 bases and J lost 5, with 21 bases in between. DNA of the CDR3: TGCGCCAGCAGCCAAGTAGGGGCAGGGGAGCAAACCGGGGAGCTGTTTTTT. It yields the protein CASSQVGAGEQTGELFF.